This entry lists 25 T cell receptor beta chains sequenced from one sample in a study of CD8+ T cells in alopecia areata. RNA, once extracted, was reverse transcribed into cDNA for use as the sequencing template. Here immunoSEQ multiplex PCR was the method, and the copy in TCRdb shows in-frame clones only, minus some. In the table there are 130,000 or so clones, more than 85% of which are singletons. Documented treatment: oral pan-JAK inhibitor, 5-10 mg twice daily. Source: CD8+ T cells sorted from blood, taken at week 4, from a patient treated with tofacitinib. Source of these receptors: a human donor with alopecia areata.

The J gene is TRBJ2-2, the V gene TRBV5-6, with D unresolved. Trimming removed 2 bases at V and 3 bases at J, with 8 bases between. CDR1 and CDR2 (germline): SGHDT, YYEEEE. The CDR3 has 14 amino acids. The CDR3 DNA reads TGTGCCAGCAGCTTTCGGACGGACACCGGGGAGCTGTTTTTT. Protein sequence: CASSFRTDTGELFF.

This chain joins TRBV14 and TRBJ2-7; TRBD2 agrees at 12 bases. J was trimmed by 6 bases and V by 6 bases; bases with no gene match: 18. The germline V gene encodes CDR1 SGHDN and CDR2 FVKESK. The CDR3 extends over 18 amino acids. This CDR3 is CASSRRALASGGASEQYF. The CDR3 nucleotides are TGTGCCAGCAGTAGACGAGCTCTGGCTAGCGGGGGGGCCTCCGAGCAGTACTTC.

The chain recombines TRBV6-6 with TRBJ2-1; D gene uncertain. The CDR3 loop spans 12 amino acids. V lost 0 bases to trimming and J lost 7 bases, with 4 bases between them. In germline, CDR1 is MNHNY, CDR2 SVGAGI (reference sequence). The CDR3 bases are TGTGCCAGCAGTTACTCGAGTAATGAGCAGTTCTTC. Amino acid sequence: CASSYSSNEQFF.

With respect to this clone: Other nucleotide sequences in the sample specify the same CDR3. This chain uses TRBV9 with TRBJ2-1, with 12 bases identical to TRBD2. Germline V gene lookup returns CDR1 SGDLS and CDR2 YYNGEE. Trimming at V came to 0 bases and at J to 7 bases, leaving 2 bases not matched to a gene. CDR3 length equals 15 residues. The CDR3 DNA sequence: TGTGCCAGCAGCGTAGCGGGGACTAGCGGGAATGAGCAGTTCTTC. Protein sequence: CASSVAGTSGNEQFF.

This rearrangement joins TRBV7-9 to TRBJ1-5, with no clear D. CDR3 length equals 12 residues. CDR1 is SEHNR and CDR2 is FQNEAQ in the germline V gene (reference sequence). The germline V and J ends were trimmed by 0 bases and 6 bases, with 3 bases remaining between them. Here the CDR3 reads CASSLAGQPQHF. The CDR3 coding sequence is TGTGCCAGCAGCTTAGCGGGTCAGCCCCAGCATTTT.

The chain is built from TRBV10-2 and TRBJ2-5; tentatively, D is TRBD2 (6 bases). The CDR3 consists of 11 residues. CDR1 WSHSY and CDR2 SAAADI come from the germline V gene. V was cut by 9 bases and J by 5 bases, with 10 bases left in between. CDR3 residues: CASQRAETQYF. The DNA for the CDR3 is TGCGCCAGTCAGCGGGCGGAGACCCAGTACTTC.

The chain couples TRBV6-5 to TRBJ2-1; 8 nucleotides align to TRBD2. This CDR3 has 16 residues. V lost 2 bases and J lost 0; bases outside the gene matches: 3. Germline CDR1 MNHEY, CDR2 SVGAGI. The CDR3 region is CASSYGSGSSYNEQFF. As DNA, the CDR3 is TGTGCCAGCAGTTACGGAAGCGGGAGCTCCTACAATGAGCAGTTCTTC.

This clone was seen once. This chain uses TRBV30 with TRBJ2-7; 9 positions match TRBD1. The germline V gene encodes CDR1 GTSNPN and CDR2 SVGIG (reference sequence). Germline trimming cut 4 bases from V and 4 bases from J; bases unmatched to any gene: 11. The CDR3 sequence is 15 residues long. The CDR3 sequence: CAWKIGGQGHYEQYF. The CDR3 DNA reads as TGTGCCTGGAAGATAGGCGGACAGGGGCATTACGAGCAGTACTTC. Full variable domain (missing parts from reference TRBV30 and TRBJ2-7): SQTIHQWPATLVQPVGSPLSLECTVEGTSNPNLYWYRQAAGRGLQLLFYSVGIGQISSEVPQNLSASRPQDRQFILSSKKLLLSDSGFYLCAWKIGGQGHYEQYFGPGTRLTVT.

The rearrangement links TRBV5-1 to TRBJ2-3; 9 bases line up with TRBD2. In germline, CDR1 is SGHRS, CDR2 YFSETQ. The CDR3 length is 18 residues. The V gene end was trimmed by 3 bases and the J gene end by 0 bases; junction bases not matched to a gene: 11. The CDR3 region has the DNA TGCGCCAGCAGCTATCTCAGCGGGGGGCCAACTAGCACAGATACGCAGTATTTT. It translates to CASSYLSGGPTSTDTQYF.

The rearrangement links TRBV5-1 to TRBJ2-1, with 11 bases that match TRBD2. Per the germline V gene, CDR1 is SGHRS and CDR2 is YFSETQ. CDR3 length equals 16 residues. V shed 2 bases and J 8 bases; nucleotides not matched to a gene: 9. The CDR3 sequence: CASSLTSGGIGDEQFF. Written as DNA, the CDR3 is TGCGCCAGCAGCTTAACTAGCGGGGGAATAGGGGATGAGCAGTTCTTC.

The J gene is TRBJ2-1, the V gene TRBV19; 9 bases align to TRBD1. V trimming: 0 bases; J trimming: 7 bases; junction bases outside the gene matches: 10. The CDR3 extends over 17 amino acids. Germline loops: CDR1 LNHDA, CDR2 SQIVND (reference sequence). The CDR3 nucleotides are TGTGCCAGTAGTATAGATGGCGCGGGACAGGGATGGAATGAGCAGTTCTTC. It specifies CASSIDGAGQGWNEQFF.

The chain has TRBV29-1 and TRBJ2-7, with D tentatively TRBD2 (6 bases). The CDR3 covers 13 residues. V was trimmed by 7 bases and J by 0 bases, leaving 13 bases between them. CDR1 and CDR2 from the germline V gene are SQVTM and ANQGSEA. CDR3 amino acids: CSAGSAGSYEQYF. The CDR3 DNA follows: TGCAGCGCCGGGAGTGCAGGCTCCTACGAGCAGTACTTC.

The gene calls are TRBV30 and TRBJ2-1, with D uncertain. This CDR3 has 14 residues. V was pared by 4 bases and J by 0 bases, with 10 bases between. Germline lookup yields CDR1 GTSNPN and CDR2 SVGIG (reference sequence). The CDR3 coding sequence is TGTGCCTGGACTGAATTAAGCTCCTACAATGAGCAGTTCTTC. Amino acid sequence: CAWTELSSYNEQFF.

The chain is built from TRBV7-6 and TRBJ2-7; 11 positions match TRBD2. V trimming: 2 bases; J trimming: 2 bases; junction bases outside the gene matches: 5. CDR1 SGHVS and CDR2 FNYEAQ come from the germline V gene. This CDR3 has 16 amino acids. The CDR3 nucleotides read TGTGCCAGCAGCTTAAAACTAGCGGGAGAAACCTACGAGCAGTACTTC. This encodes CASSLKLAGETYEQYF.

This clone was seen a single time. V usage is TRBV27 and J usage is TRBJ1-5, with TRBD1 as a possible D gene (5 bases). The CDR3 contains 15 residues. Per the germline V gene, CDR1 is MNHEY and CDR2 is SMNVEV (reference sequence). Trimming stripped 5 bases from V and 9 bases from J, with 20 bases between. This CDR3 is CASSPLADRGAPQHF. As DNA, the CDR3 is TGTGCCAGCAGTCCCCTAGCGGACCGTGGGGCGCCCCAGCATTTT.

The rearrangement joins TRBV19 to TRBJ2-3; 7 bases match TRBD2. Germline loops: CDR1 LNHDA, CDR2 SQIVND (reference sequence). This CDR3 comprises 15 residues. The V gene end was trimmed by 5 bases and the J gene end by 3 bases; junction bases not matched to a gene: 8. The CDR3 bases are TGTGCCAGTAGTTCCGCAGGGAGGGAGACAGATACGCAGTATTTT. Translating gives CASSSAGRETDTQYF.

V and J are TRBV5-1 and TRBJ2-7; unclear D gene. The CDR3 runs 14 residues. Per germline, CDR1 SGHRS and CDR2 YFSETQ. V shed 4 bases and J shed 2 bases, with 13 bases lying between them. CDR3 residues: CASSLDSSAYEQYF. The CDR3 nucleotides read TGCGCCAGCAGCCTGGATAGCAGTGCCTACGAGCAGTACTTC.

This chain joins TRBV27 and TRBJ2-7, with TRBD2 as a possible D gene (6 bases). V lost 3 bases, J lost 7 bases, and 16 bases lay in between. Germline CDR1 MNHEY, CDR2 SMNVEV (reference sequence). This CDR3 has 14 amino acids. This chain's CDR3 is CASSFSGTPGEQYF. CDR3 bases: TGTGCCAGCAGTTTTTCAGGGACTCCGGGGGAGCAGTACTTC.

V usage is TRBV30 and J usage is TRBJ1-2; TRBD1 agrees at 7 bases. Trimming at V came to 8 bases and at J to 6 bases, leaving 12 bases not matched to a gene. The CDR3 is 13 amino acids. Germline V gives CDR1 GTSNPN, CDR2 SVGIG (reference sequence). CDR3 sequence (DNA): TGTGCCAGAGATAAATTTACAGGGGATGGCTACACCTTC. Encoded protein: CARDKFTGDGYTF.

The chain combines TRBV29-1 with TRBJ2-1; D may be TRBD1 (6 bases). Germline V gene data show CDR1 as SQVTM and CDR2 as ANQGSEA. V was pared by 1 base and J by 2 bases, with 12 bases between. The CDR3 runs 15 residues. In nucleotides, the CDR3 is TGCAGCGTTGAAGTCATAACAGGGACCTACAATGAGCAGTTCTTC. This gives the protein CSVEVITGTYNEQFF.

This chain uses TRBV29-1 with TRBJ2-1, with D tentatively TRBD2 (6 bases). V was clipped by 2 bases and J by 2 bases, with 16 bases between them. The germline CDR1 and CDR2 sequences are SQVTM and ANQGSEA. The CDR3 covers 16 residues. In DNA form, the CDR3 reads TGCAGCGTTGAATCCCCGACTAGATCACCCTACAATGAGCAGTTCTTC. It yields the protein CSVESPTRSPYNEQFF.

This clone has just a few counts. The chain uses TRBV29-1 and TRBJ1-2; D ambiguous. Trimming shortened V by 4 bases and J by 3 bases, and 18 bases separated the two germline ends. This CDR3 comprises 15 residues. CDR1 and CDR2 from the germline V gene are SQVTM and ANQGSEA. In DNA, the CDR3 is TGCAGCGTTGGAGCCAGAGACACAACTTACTATGGCTACACCTTC. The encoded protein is CSVGARDTTYYGYTF.

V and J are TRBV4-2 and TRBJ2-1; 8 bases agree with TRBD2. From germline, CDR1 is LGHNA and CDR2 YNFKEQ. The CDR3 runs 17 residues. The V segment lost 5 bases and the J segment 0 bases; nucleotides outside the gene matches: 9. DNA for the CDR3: TGTGCCAGCAGCTCCCGACTAGCGATTAGCTCCTACAATGAGCAGTTCTTC. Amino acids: CASSSRLAISSYNEQFF.

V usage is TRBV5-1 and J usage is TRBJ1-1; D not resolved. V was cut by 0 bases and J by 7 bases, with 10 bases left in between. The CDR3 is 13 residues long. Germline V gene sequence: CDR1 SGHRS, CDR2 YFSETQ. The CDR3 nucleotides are TGCGCCAGCAGCTTGGATCAGTTGAGTGAAGCTTTCTTT. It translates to CASSLDQLSEAFF.

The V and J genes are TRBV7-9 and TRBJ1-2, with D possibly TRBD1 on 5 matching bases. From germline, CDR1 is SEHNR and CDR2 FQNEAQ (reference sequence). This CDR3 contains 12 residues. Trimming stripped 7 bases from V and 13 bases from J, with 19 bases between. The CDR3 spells CASIRGSGEFTF. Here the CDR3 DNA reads TGTGCCAGCATTAGGGGAAGTGGGGAGTTCACCTTC.